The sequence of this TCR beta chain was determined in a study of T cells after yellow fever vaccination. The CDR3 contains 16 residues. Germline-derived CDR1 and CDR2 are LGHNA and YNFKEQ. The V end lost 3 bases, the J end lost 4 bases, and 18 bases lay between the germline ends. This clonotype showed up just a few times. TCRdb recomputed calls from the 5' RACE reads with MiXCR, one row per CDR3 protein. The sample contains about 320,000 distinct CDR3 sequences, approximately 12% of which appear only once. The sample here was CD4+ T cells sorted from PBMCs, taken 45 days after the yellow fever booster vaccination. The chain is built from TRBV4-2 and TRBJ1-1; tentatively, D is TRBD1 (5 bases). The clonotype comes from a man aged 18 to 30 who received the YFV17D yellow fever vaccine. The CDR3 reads CASSHLLVGDVTEAFF. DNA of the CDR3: TGTGCCAGCAGCCATCTCCTAGTAGGGGATGTCACTGAAGCTTTCTTT.